The 10 T cell receptor beta chains in this list originate from one sample, sequenced in a study of glioma-infiltrating T cells. The iRepertoire nested amplicon-rescue multiplex PCR amplified TCR alpha and beta CDR3s from RNA. From the multiplex PCR reads, TCRdb called clonotypes with MiXCR, one entry per CDR3 protein. The sample records 90,000 to 110,000 distinct CDR3 sequences, about 25% being singletons. The sample consisted of glioma tissue, nonneoplastic brain tissue, or PBMCs (not recorded which). The receptor set was obtained from a human donor with low-grade glioma or glioblastoma, undergoing nonglioma brain surgery, or in good health (not recorded which).

This chain links TRBV6-2 or TRBV6-3 with TRBJ2-5; 7 nucleotides line up with TRBD2. V lost 2 bases to trimming and J lost 4 bases; unmatched junction nucleotides: 7. The CDR3 length is 15 residues. Germline CDR1 reads MNHEY; CDR2 reads SVGEGT. In DNA form, the CDR3 reads TGTGCCAGCAGTTACGTAGCGGGTCCGTCAGAGACCCAGTACTTC. It translates to CASSYVAGPSETQYF.

This clonotype has at least ten counts. V gene TRBV24-1 combines with J gene TRBJ2-3, with no clear D. The CDR3 totals 13 residues. V lost 7 bases and J lost 2, with 9 bases in between. Germline CDR1 is KGHDR and CDR2 is SFDVKD. The DNA of the CDR3 is TGTGCCACCAGAAGCGACAACACAGATACGCAGTATTTT. This codes for CATRSDNTDTQYF.

Turning to this clonotype: The junction differs from germline at one of its ends, possibly a read error. V and J are TRBV20-1 and TRBJ2-1, with 14 bases identical to TRBD2. Germline CDR1 and CDR2: DFQATT and SNEGSKA (reference sequence). This CDR3 comprises 14 residues. The CDR3 spells CSAGLAGALNVQFF. CDR3 DNA: TGCAGTGCGGGACTAGCGGGAGCGTTAAATGTGCAGTTCTTC.

Points on this clonotype: Possible read error: a much larger clone is one base away. The rearrangement uses TRBV6-2 or TRBV6-3 and TRBJ2-7, with TRBD1 matching over 8 bases. Germline values: CDR1 MNHEY, CDR2 SVGEGT. This CDR3 spans 15 amino acids. The CDR3 reads CAISQKTGEAYEQYF. The CDR3 DNA reads as TGCGCCATCAGCCAAAAGACAGGGGAGGCCTACGAGCAGTACTTC.

This clonotype was seen ten or more times. The gene calls are TRBV6-2 or TRBV6-3 and TRBJ2-2; D may be TRBD2 (5 bases). The CDR3 totals 14 residues. The germline V gene encodes CDR1 MNHEY and CDR2 SVGEGT. Trimming took 2 bases from V and 7 from J, leaving 11 bases between them. In nucleotides, the CDR3 is TGTGCCAGCAGTTACCGGCTAGCCGGCGGGGAGCTGTTTTTT. Translating it yields CASSYRLAGGELFF.

This clonotype was recorded many times. DNA of the CDR3: TGTGCCAGTAGTATATGGAGGAACACTGAAGCTTTCTTT. Its translation: CASSIWRNTEAFF. The chain uses TRBV19 and TRBJ1-1; D unclear. Trimming left V 2 bases short and J 1 base short, with 5 bases between. The CDR3 consists of 13 residues. Germline V CDR1 and CDR2: LNHDA, SQIVND (reference sequence). Combining the CDR3 with reference TRBV19 and TRBJ1-1 gives the whole variable domain DGGITQSPKYLFRKEGQNVTLSCEQNLNHDAMYWYRQDPGQGLRLIYYSQIVNDFQKGDIAEGYSVSREKKESFPLTVTSAQKNPTAFYLCASSIWRNTEAFFGQGTRLTVV.

The CDR3 sequence is CSAREDWTETYEQYF. CDR3 nucleotide sequence: TGCAGTGCTAGAGAAGATTGGACAGAGACCTACGAGCAGTACTTC. The chain joins TRBV20-1 to TRBJ2-7; D may be TRBD1 (6 bases). The CDR3 extends over 15 amino acids. CDR1 and CDR2 (germline): DFQATT, SNEGSKA (reference sequence). The ends were cut back, 0 bases at V and 2 bases at J, with 14 bases in the middle.

This clonotype came up many times. CDR3 residues: CASSPAGVLMNTEAFF. DNA of the CDR3: TGTGCCAGCTCACCGGCGGGGGTCCTCATGAACACTGAAGCTTTCTTT. The rearrangement uses TRBV18 and TRBJ1-1; D is possibly TRBD1 (5 bases). The V gene lost 3 bases and the J gene lost 0 bases, with 14 bases spanning the gap. The CDR3 extends over 16 amino acids. Germline values: CDR1 KGHSH, CDR2 LQKENI.

This clonotype showed up many times. The chain has TRBV2 and TRBJ1-5, with D hard to call. CDR1 and CDR2 from the germline V gene are SNHLY and FYNNEI. V was shortened by 2 bases and J by 6 bases, with 8 bases between the two germline ends. The CDR3 is 13 residues long. Written as DNA, the CDR3 is TGTGCCAGCAGTGAATTCAAACCTCAGCCCCAGCATTTT. Amino acids: CASSEFKPQPQHF. Full variable domain (outside the CDR3, taken from reference TRBV2 and TRBJ1-5): EPEVTQTPSHQVTQMGQEVILRCVPISNHLYFYWYRQILGQKVEFLVSFYNNEISEKSEIFDDQFSVERPDGSNFTLKIRSTKLEDSAMYFCASSEFKPQPQHFGDGTRLSIL.

This clonotype was picked up many times. One end of the junction is discordant with germline, which a read error may explain. The CDR3 loop is CASIYSEEQFF. The DNA of the CDR3 is TGCGCCAGCATTTATAGCGAGGAGCAGTTCTTC. V and J are TRBV6-1 and TRBJ2-1, with D maybe TRBD2 (5 bases). Per the germline V gene, CDR1 is MNHNS and CDR2 is SASEGT. This CDR3 contains 11 residues.